Below are 10 T cell receptor beta chains sequenced from a single sample in a study of blood T cell repertoires in COVID-19. Sequencing used immunoSEQ multiplex PCR; TCRdb keeps in-frame clones, though not all of them. The table has some 69,000 clones, roughly four fifths seen once. The material sequenced was peripheral blood. The receptor set was obtained from a woman aged 60 to 75 with acute or convalescent COVID-19.

The chain recombines TRBV6-5 with TRBJ1-5, with TRBD1 as a possible D gene (6 bases). Trimming took 2 bases from V and 4 from J, leaving 12 bases between them. The CDR3 runs to 15 residues. Germline CDR1 and CDR2: MNHEY and SVGAGI. CDR3 protein: CASSYKDSFNQPQHF. In nucleotides, the CDR3 is TGTGCCAGCAGTTACAAGGACAGCTTTAATCAGCCCCAGCATTTT.

This chain links TRBV19 with TRBJ2-7; TRBD1 agrees at 10 bases. The CDR3 length is 16 residues. With V trimmed by 5 bases and J by 2 bases, 9 bases remained unmatched. The germline V gene has CDR1 LNHDA and CDR2 SQIVND (reference sequence). The CDR3 region is CASSPYGGTGAYEQYF. The CDR3 DNA is TGTGCCAGTAGTCCGTACGGCGGGACAGGGGCCTACGAGCAGTACTTC.

To note about this clone: The junction and the germline gene differ at one end; a read error may be behind it. The V gene is TRBV7-7, the J gene TRBJ2-1, with TRBD2 identical over 7 bases. Germline CDR1 SSHAT, CDR2 FNYEAQ (reference sequence). CDR3 length equals 14 residues. CDR3 sequence (DNA): TGTGCTAGCAGCCCCGGGACTACGCCGAAAGAGCAGTTCTTC. This encodes CASSPGTTPKEQFF. Full variable domain (outside the CDR3, taken from reference TRBV7-7 and TRBJ2-1): GAGVSQSPRYKVTKRGQDVTLRCDPISSHATLYWYQQALGQGPEFLTYFNYEAQPDKSGLPSDRFSAERPEGSISTLTIQRTEQRDSAMYRCASSPGTTPKEQFFGPGTRLTVL.

V is TRBV28 and J is TRBJ2-3, with TRBD2 identical over 7 bases. Germline V lookup: CDR1 MDHEN, CDR2 SYDVKM. CDR3 length equals 16 residues. Losses at the gene ends were 5 bases for V and 5 bases for J; bases not matched to a gene: 13. The CDR3 is CASSPNSAGVGDTQYF. The CDR3 DNA reads as TGTGCCAGCAGTCCAAATTCCGCGGGGGTTGGAGATACGCAGTATTTT. Together with reference TRBV28 and TRBJ2-3, the CDR3 gives the full variable domain: DVKVTQSSRYLVKRTGEKVFLECVQDMDHENMFWYRQDPGLGLRLIYFSYDVKMKEKGDIPEGYSVSREKKERFSLILESASTNQTSMYLCASSPNSAGVGDTQYFGPGTRLTVL.

The chain combines TRBV7-8 with TRBJ2-2; TRBD2 is a possible D gene (6 bases). This CDR3 spans 16 amino acids. V lost 4 bases to trimming and J lost 4 bases, with 16 bases between them. Germline V gene sequence: CDR1 SGHVS, CDR2 FQNEAQ. The CDR3 nucleotides are TGTGCCAGCAGCTCGAACAGGCCCGGGGGCACCGGGGAGCTGTTTTTT. Translating gives CASSSNRPGGTGELFF.

The chain links TRBV11-3 to TRBJ2-5; 8 bases are shared with TRBD1. Germline CDR1 reads SGHNT; CDR2 reads YENEEA. The V and J ends lost 5 bases and 2 bases, in that order; junction bases with no gene match: 1. The CDR3 contains 13 residues. DNA of the CDR3: TGTGCCAGCAGCACAGGGGGTCAAGAGACCCAGTACTTC. It is translated as CASSTGGQETQYF.

V gene TRBV6-1 combines with J gene TRBJ1-5; TRBD1 might be the D (6 bases). Germline V gene data show CDR1 as MNHNS and CDR2 as SASEGT. V shed 3 bases and J shed 0 bases, with 12 bases lying between them. This CDR3 region has 16 residues. The CDR3 bases are TGTGCCAGCAGTGATAACAGGGTGTATAGCAATCAGCCCCAGCATTTT. This codes for CASSDNRVYSNQPQHF.

The chain couples TRBV2 to TRBJ2-5, with D possibly TRBD2 on 6 matching bases. V lost 5 bases and J lost 4, with 14 bases in between. CDR1 and CDR2 (germline): SNHLY, FYNNEI. This CDR3 has 14 residues. CDR3 nucleotides: TGTGCCAGCAGTAGACTAGTCCTAGGAGAGACCCAGTACTTC. Amino acids: CASSRLVLGETQYF.

The sample holds one count of this clone. The chain employs TRBV7-2 and TRBJ1-6, with TRBD1 matching over 9 bases. Germline CDR1 is SGHTA and CDR2 is FQGNSA. V shed 3 bases, J shed 9 bases, and the junction held 9 bases outside the gene matches. This CDR3 contains 16 residues. The chain's CDR3 is CASSFTGTGLGSPLHF. CDR3 in DNA: TGTGCCAGCAGCTTTACCGGGACAGGGCTCGGTTCACCCCTCCACTTT.

The rearrangement uses TRBV19 and TRBJ2-1; 15 bases match TRBD2. J gave up 9 bases and V 4 bases, and 4 bases lay outside the gene matches. CDR3 length: 15 residues. The V gene's germline CDR1 is LNHDA and CDR2 SQIVND (reference sequence). CDR3 region: CASSKGLAGGGEQFF. The CDR3 DNA is TGTGCCAGTAGTAAGGGACTAGCGGGGGGAGGTGAGCAGTTCTTC. The entire variable domain, with the rest obtained from reference TRBV19 and TRBJ2-1, is as follows: DGGITQSPKYLFRKEGQNVTLSCEQNLNHDAMYWYRQDPGQGLRLIYYSQIVNDFQKGDIAEGYSVSREKKESFPLTVTSAQKNPTAFYLCASSKGLAGGGEQFFGPGTRLTVL.